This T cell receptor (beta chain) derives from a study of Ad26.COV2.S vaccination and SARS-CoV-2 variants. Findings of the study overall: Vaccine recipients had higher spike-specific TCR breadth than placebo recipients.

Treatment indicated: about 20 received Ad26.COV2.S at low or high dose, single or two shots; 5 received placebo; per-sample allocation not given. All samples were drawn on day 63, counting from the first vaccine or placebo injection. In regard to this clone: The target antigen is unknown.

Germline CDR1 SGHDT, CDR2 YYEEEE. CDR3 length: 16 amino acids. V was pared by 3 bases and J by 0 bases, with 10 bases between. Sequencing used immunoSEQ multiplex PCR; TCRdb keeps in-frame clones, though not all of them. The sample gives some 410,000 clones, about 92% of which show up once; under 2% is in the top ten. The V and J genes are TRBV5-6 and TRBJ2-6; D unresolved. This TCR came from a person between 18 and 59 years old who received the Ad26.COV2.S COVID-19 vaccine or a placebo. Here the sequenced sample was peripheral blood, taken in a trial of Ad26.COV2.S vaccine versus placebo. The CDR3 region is CASSSTIISGANVLTF. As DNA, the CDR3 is TGTGCCAGCAGCTCCACTATCATCTCTGGGGCCAACGTCCTGACTTTC.